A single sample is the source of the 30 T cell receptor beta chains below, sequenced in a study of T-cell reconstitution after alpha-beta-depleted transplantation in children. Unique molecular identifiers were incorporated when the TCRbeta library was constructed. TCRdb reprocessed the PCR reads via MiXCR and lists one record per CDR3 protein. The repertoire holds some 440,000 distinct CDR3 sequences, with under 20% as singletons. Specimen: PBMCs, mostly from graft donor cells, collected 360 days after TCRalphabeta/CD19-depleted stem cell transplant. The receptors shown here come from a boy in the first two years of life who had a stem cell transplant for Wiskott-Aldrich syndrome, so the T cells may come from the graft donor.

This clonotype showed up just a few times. In nucleotides, the CDR3 is TGTGCCAGCAGTTTCGCTTCGGGGTCCCTCTACGAGCAGTACTTC. Its translation: CASSFASGSLYEQYF. The V gene is TRBV12-3 or TRBV12-4, the J gene TRBJ2-7, with a tentative D call TRBD2 (5 bases). V was cut by 3 bases and J by 3 bases, with 15 bases left in between. The CDR3 is 15 amino acids.

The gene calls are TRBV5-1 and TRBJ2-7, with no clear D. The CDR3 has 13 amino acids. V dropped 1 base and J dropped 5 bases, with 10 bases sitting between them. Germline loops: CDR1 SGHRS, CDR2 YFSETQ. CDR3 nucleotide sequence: TGCGCCAGCAGCTTGTCTATTGGGGACGAGCAGTACTTC. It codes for CASSLSIGDEQYF.

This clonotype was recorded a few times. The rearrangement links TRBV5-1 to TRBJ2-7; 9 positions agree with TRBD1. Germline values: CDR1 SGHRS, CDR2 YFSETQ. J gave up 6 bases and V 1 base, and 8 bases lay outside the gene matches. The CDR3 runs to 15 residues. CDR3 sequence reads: CASSLTGTGILEQYF. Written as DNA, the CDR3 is TGCGCCAGCAGCTTGACCGGGACAGGGATTCTCGAGCAGTACTTC.

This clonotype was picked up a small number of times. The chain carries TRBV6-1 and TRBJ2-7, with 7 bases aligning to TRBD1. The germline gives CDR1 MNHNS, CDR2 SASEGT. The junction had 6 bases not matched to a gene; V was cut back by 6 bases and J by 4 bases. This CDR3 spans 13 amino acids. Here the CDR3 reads CASSDRVIYEQYF. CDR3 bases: TGTGCCAGCAGCGACAGGGTCATATACGAGCAGTACTTC.

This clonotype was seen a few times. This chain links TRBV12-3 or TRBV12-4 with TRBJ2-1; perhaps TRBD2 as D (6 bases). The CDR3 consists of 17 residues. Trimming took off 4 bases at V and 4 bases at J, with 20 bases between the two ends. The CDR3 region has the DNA TGTGCCAGCAGTTCGGGACTCACAGTCCGGAGGTACAATGAGCAGTTCTTC. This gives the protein CASSSGLTVRRYNEQFF.

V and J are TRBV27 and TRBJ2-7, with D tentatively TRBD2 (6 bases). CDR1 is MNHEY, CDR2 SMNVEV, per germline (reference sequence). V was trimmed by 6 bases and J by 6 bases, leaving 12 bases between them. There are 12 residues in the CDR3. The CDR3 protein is CASRTSVSEQYF. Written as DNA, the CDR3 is TGTGCCAGCAGGACTAGTGTTTCCGAGCAGTACTTC.

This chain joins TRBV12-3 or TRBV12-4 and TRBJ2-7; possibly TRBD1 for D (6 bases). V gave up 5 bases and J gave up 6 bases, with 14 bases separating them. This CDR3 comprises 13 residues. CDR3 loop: CASSPPDRSEQYF. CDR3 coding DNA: TGTGCCAGCAGTCCCCCGGACAGAAGCGAGCAGTACTTC.

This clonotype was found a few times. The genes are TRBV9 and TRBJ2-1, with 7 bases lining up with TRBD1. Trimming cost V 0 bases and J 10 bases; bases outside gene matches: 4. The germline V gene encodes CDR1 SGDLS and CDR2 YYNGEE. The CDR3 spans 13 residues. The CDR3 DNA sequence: TGTGCCAGCAGCGTAGGAACAGGGGTGGAGCAGTTCTTC. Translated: CASSVGTGVEQFF.

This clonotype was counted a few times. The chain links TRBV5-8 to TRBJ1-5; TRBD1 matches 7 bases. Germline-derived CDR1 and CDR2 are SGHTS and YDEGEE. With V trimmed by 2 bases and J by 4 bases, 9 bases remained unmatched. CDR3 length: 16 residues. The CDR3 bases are TGTGCCAGCAGCTTCAGGGGGACTAGGATAAATCAGCCCCAGCATTTT. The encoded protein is CASSFRGTRINQPQHF. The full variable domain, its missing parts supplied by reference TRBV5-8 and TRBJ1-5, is EAGVTQSPTHLIKTRGQQATLRCSPISGHTSVYWYQQALGLGLQFLLWYDEGEERNRGNFPPRFSGRQFPNYSSELNVNALELEDSALYLCASSFRGTRINQPQHFGDGTRLSIL.

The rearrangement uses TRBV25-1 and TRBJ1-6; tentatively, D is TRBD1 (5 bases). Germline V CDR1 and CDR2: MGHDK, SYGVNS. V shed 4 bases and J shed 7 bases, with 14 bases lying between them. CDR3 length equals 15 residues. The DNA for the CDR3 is TGTGCCAGCAGTGGGTCCGGGACTGAGAATTCACCCCTCCACTTT. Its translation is CASSGSGTENSPLHF.

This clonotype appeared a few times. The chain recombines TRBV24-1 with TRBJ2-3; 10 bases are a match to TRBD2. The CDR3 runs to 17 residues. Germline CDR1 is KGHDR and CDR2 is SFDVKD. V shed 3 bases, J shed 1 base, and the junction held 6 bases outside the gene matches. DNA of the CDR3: TGTGCCACCAGTGATGCCCGGCTAGCGGGAGGCACAGATACGCAGTATTTT. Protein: CATSDARLAGGTDTQYF.

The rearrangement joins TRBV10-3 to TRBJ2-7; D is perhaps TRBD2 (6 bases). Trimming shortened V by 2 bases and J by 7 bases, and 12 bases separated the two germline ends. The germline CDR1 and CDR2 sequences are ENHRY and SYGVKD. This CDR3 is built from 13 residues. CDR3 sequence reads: CAISEPRRVEQYF. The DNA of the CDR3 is TGTGCCATCAGTGAGCCCCGGAGGGTTGAGCAGTACTTC.

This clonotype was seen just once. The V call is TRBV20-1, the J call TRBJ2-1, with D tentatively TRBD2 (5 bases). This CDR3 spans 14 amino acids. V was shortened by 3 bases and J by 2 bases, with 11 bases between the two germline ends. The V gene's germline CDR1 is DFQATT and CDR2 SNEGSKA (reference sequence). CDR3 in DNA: TGCAGTGCTAGGTTTCGAGCGGCCTACAATGAGCAGTTCTTC. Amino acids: CSARFRAAYNEQFF.

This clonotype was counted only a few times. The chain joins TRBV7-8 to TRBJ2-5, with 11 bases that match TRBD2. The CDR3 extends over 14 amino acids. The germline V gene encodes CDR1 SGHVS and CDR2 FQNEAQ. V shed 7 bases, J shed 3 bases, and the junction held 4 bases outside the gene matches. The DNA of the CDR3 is TGTGCCAGCATCGGGACTAGCGGTAAAGAGACCCAGTACTTC. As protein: CASIGTSGKETQYF.

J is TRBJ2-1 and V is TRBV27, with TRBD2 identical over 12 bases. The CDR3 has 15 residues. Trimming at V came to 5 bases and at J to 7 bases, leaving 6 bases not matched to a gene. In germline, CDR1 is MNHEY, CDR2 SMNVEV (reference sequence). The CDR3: CASSLGLAGLNEQFF. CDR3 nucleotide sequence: TGTGCCAGCAGTCTGGGACTAGCGGGCTTAAATGAGCAGTTCTTC.

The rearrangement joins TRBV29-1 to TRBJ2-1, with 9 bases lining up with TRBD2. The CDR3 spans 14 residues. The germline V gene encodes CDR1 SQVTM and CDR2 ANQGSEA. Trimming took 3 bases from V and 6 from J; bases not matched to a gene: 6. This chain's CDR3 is CSVDLRGGGNEQFF. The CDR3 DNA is TGCAGCGTTGACTTGCGGGGGGGCGGCAATGAGCAGTTCTTC.

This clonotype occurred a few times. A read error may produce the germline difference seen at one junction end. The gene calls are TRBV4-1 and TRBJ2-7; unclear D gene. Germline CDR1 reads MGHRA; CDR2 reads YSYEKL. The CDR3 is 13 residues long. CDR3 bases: TGCGCCAGCAGCCAAGATTCGGGCACCAGTTTGAGCTTC. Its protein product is CASSQDSGTSLSF.

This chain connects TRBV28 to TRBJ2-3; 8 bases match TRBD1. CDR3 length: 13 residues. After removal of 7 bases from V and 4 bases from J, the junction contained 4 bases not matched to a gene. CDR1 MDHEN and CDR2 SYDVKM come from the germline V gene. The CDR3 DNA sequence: TGTGCCAGCAAAACGACAGGGGCAGATACGCAGTATTTT. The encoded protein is CASKTTGADTQYF. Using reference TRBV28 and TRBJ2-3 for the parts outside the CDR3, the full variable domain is DVKVTQSSRYLVKRTGEKVFLECVQDMDHENMFWYRQDPGLGLRLIYFSYDVKMKEKGDIPEGYSVSREKKERFSLILESASTNQTSMYLCASKTTGADTQYFGPGTRLTVL.

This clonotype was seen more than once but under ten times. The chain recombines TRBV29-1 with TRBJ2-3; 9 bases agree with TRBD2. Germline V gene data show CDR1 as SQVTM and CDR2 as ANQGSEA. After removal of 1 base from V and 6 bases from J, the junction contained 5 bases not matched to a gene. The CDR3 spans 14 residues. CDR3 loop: CSVEGAGGWDTQYF. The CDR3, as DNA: TGCAGCGTTGAAGGAGCGGGAGGATGGGATACGCAGTATTTT.

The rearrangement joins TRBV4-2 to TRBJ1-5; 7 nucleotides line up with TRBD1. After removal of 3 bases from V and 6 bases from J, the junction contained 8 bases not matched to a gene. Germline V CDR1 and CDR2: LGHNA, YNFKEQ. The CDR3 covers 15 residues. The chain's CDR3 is CASSHETGAGQPQHF. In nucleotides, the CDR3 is TGTGCCAGCAGCCACGAAACAGGGGCGGGTCAGCCCCAGCATTTT.

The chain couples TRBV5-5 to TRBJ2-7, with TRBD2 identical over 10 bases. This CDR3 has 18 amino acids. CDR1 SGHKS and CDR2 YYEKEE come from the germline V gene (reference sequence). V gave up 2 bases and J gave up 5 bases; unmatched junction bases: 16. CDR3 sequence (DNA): TGTGCCAGCAGCTTTCCCCAGAGCGGGAGGGCCCCACCAGACGAGCAGTACTTC. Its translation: CASSFPQSGRAPPDEQYF.

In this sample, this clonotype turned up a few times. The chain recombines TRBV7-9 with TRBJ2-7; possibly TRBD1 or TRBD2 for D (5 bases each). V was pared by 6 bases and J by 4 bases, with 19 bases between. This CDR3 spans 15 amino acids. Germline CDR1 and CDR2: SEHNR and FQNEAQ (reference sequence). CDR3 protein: CASSSDRKGAYEQYF. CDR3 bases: TGTGCCAGCAGTTCAGACAGAAAGGGAGCGTACGAGCAGTACTTC. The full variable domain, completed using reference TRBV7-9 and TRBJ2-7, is DTGVSQNPRHKITKRGQNVTFRCDPISEHNRLYWYRQTLGQGPEFLTYFQNEAQLEKSRLLSDRFSAERPKGSFSTLEIQRTEQGDSAMYLCASSSDRKGAYEQYFGPGTRLTVT.

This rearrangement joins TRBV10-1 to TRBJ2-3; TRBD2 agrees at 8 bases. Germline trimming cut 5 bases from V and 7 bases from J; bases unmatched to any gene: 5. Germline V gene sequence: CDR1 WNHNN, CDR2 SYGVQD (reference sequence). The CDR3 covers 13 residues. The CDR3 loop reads CASSSLAGHTQYF. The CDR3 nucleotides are TGCGCCAGCAGTAGTCTAGCGGGTCATACGCAGTATTTT.

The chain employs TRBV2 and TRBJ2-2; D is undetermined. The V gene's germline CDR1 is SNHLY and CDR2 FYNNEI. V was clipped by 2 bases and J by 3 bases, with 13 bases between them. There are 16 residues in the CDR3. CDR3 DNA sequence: TGTGCCAGCAGTGAAAAAAGCCACTACTACACCGGGGAGCTGTTTTTT. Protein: CASSEKSHYYTGELFF.

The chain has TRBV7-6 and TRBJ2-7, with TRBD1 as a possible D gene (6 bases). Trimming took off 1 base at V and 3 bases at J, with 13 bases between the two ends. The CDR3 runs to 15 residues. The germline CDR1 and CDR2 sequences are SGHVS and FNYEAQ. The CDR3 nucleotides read TGTGCCAGCAGCTTAGAAACAGGACAGTACTACGAGCAGTACTTC. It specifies CASSLETGQYYEQYF.

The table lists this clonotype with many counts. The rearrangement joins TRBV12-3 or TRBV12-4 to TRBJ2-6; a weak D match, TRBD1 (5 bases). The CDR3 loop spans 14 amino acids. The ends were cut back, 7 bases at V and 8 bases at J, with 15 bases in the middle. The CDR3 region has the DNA TGTGCCAGCAACCAGAGGAAGGGGACCAACGTCCTGACTTTC. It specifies CASNQRKGTNVLTF.

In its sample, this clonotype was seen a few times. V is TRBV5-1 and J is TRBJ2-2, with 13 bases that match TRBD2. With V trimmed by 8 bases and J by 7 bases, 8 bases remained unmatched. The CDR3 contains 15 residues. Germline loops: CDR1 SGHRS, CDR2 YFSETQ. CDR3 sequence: CASRTSGRSGGELFF. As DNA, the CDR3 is TGCGCCAGTCGGACTAGCGGGAGATCCGGCGGGGAGCTGTTTTTT. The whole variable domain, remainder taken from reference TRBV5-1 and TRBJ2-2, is KAGVTQTPRYLIKTRGQQVTLSCSPISGHRSVSWYQQTPGQGLQFLFEYFSETQRNKGNFPGRFSGRQFSNSRSEMNVSTLELGDSALYLCASRTSGRSGGELFFGEGSRLTVL.

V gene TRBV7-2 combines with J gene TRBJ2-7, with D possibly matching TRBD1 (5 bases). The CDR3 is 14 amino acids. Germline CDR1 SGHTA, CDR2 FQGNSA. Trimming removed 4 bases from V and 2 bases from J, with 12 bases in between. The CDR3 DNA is TGTGCCAGCAGCTACTACAGGTTCGCCTACGAGCAGTACTTC. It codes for CASSYYRFAYEQYF. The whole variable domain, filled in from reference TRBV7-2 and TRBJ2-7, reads GAGVSQSPSNKVTEKGKDVELRCDPISGHTALYWYRQSLGQGLEFLIYFQGNSAPDKSGLPSDRFSAERTGGSVSTLTIQRTQQEDSAVYLCASSYYRFAYEQYFGPGTRLTVT.

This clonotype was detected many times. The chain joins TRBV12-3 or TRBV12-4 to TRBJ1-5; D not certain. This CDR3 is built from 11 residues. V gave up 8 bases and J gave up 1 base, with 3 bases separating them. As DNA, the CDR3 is TGTGCCAGCGGGAGCAATCAGCCCCAGCATTTT. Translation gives CASGSNQPQHF.

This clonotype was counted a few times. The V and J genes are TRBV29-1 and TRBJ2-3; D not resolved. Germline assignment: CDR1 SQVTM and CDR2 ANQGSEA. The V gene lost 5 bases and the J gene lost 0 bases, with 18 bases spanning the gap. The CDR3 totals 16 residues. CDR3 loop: CSVRGTLRASTDTQYF. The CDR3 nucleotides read TGCAGCGTTCGAGGAACTTTACGTGCTAGCACAGATACGCAGTATTTT.